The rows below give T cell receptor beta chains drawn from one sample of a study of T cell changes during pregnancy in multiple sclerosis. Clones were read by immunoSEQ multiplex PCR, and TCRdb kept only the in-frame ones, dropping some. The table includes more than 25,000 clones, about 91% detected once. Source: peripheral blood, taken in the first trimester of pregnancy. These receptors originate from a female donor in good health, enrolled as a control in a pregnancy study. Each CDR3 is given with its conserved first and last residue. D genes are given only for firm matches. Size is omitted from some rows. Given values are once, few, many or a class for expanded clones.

TGTGCCAGCTCACCACCGACAGGGAAGGTAGATACGCAGTATTTT CASSPPTGKVDTQYF TRBV18 - TRBD1 TRBJ2-3
TGTGCCAGCAGCTTCCCAACGGGTACAAACTCCTACGAGCAGTACTTC CASSFPTGTNSYEQYF TRBV11-3 - - TRBJ2-7
TGTGCCAGCAGCTTGCGGGCCTACAATGAGCAGTTCTTC CASSLRAYNEQFF TRBV7-2 - - TRBJ2-1
TGCAGCGTTGATACGGGACAGGGGGACACTGAAGCTTTCTTT CSVDTGQGDTEAFF TRBV29-1 few TRBD1 TRBJ1-1
TGTGCCAGCAATGACGCGGGGGGGGCCGGGGAGCTGTTTTTT CASNDAGGAGELFF TRBV7-2 - TRBD2 TRBJ2-2
TGTGCCAGCAGTTACTCGGGAGGGGGTCATGAAAAACTGTTTTTT CASSYSGGGHEKLFF TRBV6-5 once - TRBJ1-4
TGTGCCAGTACCGAGGGGGGGGGCAATCAGCCCCAGCATTTT CASTEGGGNQPQHF TRBV19 - - TRBJ1-5
TGTGCCAGCAGTGAAGATAGAGGTTATCAGCCCCAGCATTTT CASSEDRGYQPQHF TRBV6-1 - - TRBJ1-5
TGTGCCAGCAGCCTCGGGACAGGGGCGTACGAGCAGTACTTC CASSLGTGAYEQYF TRBV7-6 - TRBD1 TRBJ2-7
TGTGCCATCAGTGAAGAATCCGGTCGGGATGGCTACACCTTC CAISEESGRDGYTF TRBV10-3 - - TRBJ1-2
TGTGCCAGCAGTTTAAAGCCCGCTGGAAACACCATATATTTT CASSLKPAGNTIYF TRBV27 - - TRBJ1-3
TGTGCCACCTTCGATGGAGGGATCGACAATCAGCCCCAGCATTTT CATFDGGIDNQPQHF TRBV28 - - TRBJ1-5
TGTGCCACCAGCAGAGAACTAGTTGGGGTCGAGCAGTACTTC CATSRELVGVEQYF TRBV15 - - TRBJ2-7
TGCGCCAGCAGCCAAGATCGGGGACTAGCGGGAAGCTCCTACGAGCAGTACTTC CASSQDRGLAGSSYEQYF TRBV4-1 - TRBD2 TRBJ2-7
TGTGCCAGCAGTGCAGGGCCCCACGAGCAGTACTTC CASSAGPHEQYF TRBV13 once - TRBJ2-7
TGCGCCAGCAGCGAGAGGAGGGGACTAGCGGGAGGCGGGGAGCTGTTTTTT CASSERRGLAGGGELFF TRBV10-2 once TRBD2 TRBJ2-2
TGTGCCAGTAGTATTGGGACTGGGACCTACGAGCAGTACTTC CASSIGTGTYEQYF TRBV19 - - TRBJ2-7
TGTGCCAGCAGTTGGGGAGGCAGCGCCTCTGGAAACACCATATATTTT CASSWGGSASGNTIYF TRBV5-8 once - TRBJ1-3
TGTGCCAGCAGCCCGTCATCAGGCACTGAAGCTTTCTTT CASSPSSGTEAFF TRBV14 - - TRBJ1-1
TGCAGCGTGGGTAAAGAGGGGGCCTATGGCTACACCTTC CSVGKEGAYGYTF TRBV29-1 - TRBD1 TRBJ1-2
TGTGCCAGCAGCGCAGACAGGGGCGTAGAGACCCAGTACTTC CASSADRGVETQYF TRBV7-2 - TRBD1 TRBJ2-5
TGTGCCATCAGTGGTCTAGGGACTAGCGGGAGCGGGGGGTCCTACAATGAGCAGTTCTTC CAISGLGTSGSGGSYNEQFF TRBV10-3 - TRBD2 TRBJ2-1
TGTGCCAGCATCCAGGGGGCTAGTCAGCCCCAGCATTTT CASIQGASQPQHF TRBV28 - TRBD1 TRBJ1-5
TGTGCCAGCAGCTTACCTCGGGCAGGGCCAACCGGGGAGCTGTTTTTT CASSLPRAGPTGELFF TRBV7-6 - - TRBJ2-2
TGCGCCAGCAGCTTGAACTATCAGGGTATCTATGGCTACACCTTC CASSLNYQGIYGYTF TRBV5-1 - - TRBJ1-2
TGTGCCAGCAGCCTGGGACAGGGGGCAAACTATGGCTACACCTTC CASSLGQGANYGYTF TRBV7-2 - TRBD1 TRBJ1-2
TGCGCCAGCAGCCCCCAACGGGACAGGGTAACCGACGAGCAGTACTTC CASSPQRDRVTDEQYF TRBV5-1 - TRBD1 TRBJ2-7
TGTGCCAGCAGTTGGGGGGGACTTAATGAAAAACTGTTTTTT CASSWGGLNEKLFF TRBV6-5 - - TRBJ1-4
TGCGCCAGCAGCCAAGATCGAGGGAGGGTCTATGGCTACACCTTC CASSQDRGRVYGYTF TRBV4-1 - - TRBJ1-2
TGTGCCACGGCGACTAGCGGCTCGGCTAGCACAGATACGCAGTATTTT CATATSGSASTDTQYF TRBV10-3 - TRBD2 TRBJ2-3
TGTGCCAGCAGTGGAGACAGGGGGCCTAACTATGGCTACACCTTC CASSGDRGPNYGYTF TRBV6-1 - TRBD1 TRBJ1-2
TGTGCTAGTGGTGTGGGACAGTACCAAGAGACCCAGTACTTC CASGVGQYQETQYF TRBV12-5 - TRBD1 TRBJ2-5
TGTGCCACCCTAGGCCTGGCGGACCAAGAGACCCAGTACTTC CATLGLADQETQYF TRBV2 - - TRBJ2-5
TGCGCCAGCAGAGGGGTGGCGCTCTCCTACGAGCAGTACTTC CASRGVALSYEQYF TRBV5-1 - - TRBJ2-7
TGTGCCATCCAAAGCGGGAGGGGCACAGATACGCAGTATTTT CAIQSGRGTDTQYF TRBV10-3 - TRBD2 TRBJ2-3
TGTGCCTGGGGGGAGGGGGGAATTCAGCCCCAGCATTTT CAWGEGGIQPQHF TRBV30 - - TRBJ1-5
TGTGCCAGCAGCCGTCTTGGACAGGGCCACGAGCAGTACTTC CASSRLGQGHEQYF TRBV14 - TRBD1 TRBJ2-7
TGTGCCAGCAGCTTGTTCGCTAGCGGGGGGGCCTGGGGTACAGATACGCAGTATTTT CASSLFASGGAWGTDTQYF TRBV7-2 - TRBD2 TRBJ2-3
TGTGCCAGCAGCTTAGCGGGACAGGCCTATGGCTACACCTTC CASSLAGQAYGYTF TRBV7-8 once TRBD1 TRBJ1-2
TGCGCCAGCAGCTCTCACAGTGGAAACACCATATATTTT CASSSHSGNTIYF TRBV4-1 - - TRBJ1-3
TGTGCCAGCAGCCGAGAAGGGGAAATGAACACTGAAGCTTTCTTT CASSREGEMNTEAFF TRBV5-4 once - TRBJ1-1
TGCGCCAGCAGCTTGGTAACGGCTGGAAACACCATATATTTT CASSLVTAGNTIYF TRBV5-1 - - TRBJ1-3
TGTGCCAGCAGTCCCTCAGGGCCTTGGCAGCCCCAGCATTTT CASSPSGPWQPQHF TRBV6-5 - - TRBJ1-5
TGTGCTAGTGGTTTGGGGGACAGGGGTCCCTATGGCTACACCTTC CASGLGDRGPYGYTF TRBV12-5 - TRBD1 TRBJ1-2
TGTGCCAGCACGGACAGTTCTGGCTACACCTTC CASTDSSGYTF TRBV6-1 - - TRBJ1-2
TGTGCCAGCAGCCAGGGGACAGGGTTGACCTACGAGCAGTACTTC CASSQGTGLTYEQYF TRBV14 - TRBD1 TRBJ2-7
TGTGCCAGTAAGGAGAGCGGGGGGTTCCAAGAGACCCAGTACTTC CASKESGGFQETQYF TRBV19 - TRBD2 TRBJ2-5